The sample holds a few counts of the clone carrying this T cell receptor (beta chain). The same CDR3 can be traced to other DNA sequences in this sample. The data were taken from a study of control samples from healthy donors and cancer patients. Generated by immunoSEQ multiplex PCR, the TCRdb table keeps only in-frame clones and is missing some. The repertoire has tens of thousands of clones, around 84% of them found once; the top ten carry roughly 10%. Germline-derived CDR1 and CDR2 are MNHEY and SMNVEV (reference sequence). The length of the CDR3 is 14 residues. V lost 6 bases, J lost 4 bases, and 15 bases lay in between.

The source of this sequence is a man aged 55-75 years with head and neck cancer. The genes are TRBV27 and TRBJ1-1; D is unresolved. Source material: PBMCs. The DNA for the CDR3 is TGTGCCAGCAGCCATCTGACCTTAGGCACTGAAGCTTTCTTT. Translating gives CASSHLTLGTEAFF.